This TCR beta chain was recovered during a study of identical twins. Findings and caveats of the study: Excess twin sharing in beta out-of-frame sequences was weaker.

Of note for this clonotype: Antigen specificity is unknown.

TCRdb reprocessed the 5' RACE reads with MiXCR, giving one entry per CDR3 protein. The data contain 700,000 or so distinct CDR3 sequences, 8.6% of them singletons. The same sample was also used in a study of yellow fever vaccine responses in identical twins.

This receptor was taken from a woman between 18 and 29 years old in good health. The specimen sequenced was PBMCs.

CDR3 amino acids: CASSLRPRAGELFF. DNA of the CDR3: TGTGCCAGCAGCTTAAGACCGAGGGCCGGGGAGCTGTTTTTT. The chain joins TRBV7-2 to TRBJ2-2, with D possibly matching TRBD2 (5 bases). Germline assignment: CDR1 SGHTA and CDR2 FQGNSA. The CDR3 has 14 amino acids. V dropped 2 bases and J dropped 6 bases, with 10 bases sitting between them. Drawing the rest from reference TRBV7-2 and TRBJ2-2, the complete variable domain is GAGVSQSPSNKVTEKGKDVELRCDPISGHTALYWYRQSLGQGLEFLIYFQGNSAPDKSGLPSDRFSAERTGGSVSTLTIQRTQQEDSAVYLCASSLRPRAGELFFGEGSRLTVL.